What follows is one T cell receptor beta chain and its context. What it binds is unknown. This sample is drawn from a study of T-cell memory formation after mild COVID-19. Overall study context: TCR clusters largely stayed donor specific.

The TCR alpha and TCR beta cDNA libraries, bearing sample barcodes and UMIs, were generated by 5'RACE using constant-segment primers. TCRdb reprocessed the 5' RACE reads via MiXCR and lists one record per CDR3 protein. Of about 420,000 distinct CDR3 sequences in the sample, around 22% were seen once. CDR3 size: 14 residues. The V and J ends lost 5 bases and 3 bases respectively, with 13 bases between them. Germline CDR1 reads SGHDN; CDR2 reads FVKESK. Findings and limits, study-wide: Whereas later expanders leaned CD4+, clones contracting day 15 to 85 showed a balanced CD4/CD8 makeup. Within pre-infection memory, some responding clones were found, suggesting cross-reactive memory joined.

The TCR comes from an adult woman who had mild COVID-19 (a few samples of this study predate the infection). Cell type and time point are not known. Sequences were obtained from PBMCs or a T cell subset sorted from them (not recorded which). V is TRBV14 and J is TRBJ1-2; D unclear. CDR3 region: CASSEFPGDYGYTF. CDR3 coding DNA: TGTGCCAGCAGCGAGTTCCCCGGGGACTATGGCTACACCTTC.